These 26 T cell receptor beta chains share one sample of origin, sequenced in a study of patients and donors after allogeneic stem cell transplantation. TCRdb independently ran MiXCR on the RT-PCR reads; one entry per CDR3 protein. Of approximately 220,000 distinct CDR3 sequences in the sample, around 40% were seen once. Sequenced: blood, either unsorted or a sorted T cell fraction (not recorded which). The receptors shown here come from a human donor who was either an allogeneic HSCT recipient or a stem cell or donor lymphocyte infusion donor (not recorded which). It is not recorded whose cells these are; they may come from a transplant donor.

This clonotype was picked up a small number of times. The CDR3 here is CASKVGPGNTEAFF. The CDR3 region has the DNA TGTGCCAGTAAAGTTGGGCCGGGGAACACTGAAGCTTTCTTT. The V gene is TRBV5-5, the J gene TRBJ1-1; D gene uncertain. The CDR3 is 14 amino acids. Trimming shortened V by 8 bases and J by 1 base, and 15 bases separated the two germline ends. The germline gives CDR1 SGHKS, CDR2 YYEKEE (reference sequence).

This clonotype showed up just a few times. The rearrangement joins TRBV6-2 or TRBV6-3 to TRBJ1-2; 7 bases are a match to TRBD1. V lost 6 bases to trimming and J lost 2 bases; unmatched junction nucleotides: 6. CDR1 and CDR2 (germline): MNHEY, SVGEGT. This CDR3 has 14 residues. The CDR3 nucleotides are TGTGCCAGCAGGATTAGGGACAGAAACTATGGCTACACCTTC. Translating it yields CASRIRDRNYGYTF.

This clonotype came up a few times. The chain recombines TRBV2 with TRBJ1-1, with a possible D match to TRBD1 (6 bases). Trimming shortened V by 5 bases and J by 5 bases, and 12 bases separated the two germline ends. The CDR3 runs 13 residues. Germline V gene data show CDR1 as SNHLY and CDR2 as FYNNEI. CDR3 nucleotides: TGTGCCAGCAGTTCTCTAGGGGGAACTGAAGCTTTCTTT. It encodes CASSSLGGTEAFF.

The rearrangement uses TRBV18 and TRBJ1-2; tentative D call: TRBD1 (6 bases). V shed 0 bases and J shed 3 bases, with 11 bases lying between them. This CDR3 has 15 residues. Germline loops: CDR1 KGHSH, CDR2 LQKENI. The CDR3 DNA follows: TGTGCCAGCTCACCACCGTCCCGACAGGACTATGGCTACACCTTC. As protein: CASSPPSRQDYGYTF.

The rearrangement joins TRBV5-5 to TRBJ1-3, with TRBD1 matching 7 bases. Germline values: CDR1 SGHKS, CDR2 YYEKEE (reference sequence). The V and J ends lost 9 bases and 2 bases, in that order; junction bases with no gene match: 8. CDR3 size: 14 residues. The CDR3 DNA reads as TGTGCCACCTCCCTGGGACAGCCTGGAAACACCATATATTTT. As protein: CATSLGQPGNTIYF.

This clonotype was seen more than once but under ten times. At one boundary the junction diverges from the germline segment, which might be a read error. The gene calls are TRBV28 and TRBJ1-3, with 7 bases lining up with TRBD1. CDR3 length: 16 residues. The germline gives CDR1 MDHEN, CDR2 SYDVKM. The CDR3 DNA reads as TGTGCCAGCTGTTTTCGGGACAGATACTCTGGAAACACCATATATTTT. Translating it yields CASCFRDRYSGNTIYF.

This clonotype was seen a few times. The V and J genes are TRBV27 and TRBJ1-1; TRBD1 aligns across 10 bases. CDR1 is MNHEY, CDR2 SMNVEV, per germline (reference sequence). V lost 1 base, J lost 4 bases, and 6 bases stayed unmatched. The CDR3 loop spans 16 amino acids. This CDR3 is CASSLWTGGEITEAFF. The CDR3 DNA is TGTGCCAGCAGTTTATGGACAGGGGGAGAGATCACTGAAGCTTTCTTT.

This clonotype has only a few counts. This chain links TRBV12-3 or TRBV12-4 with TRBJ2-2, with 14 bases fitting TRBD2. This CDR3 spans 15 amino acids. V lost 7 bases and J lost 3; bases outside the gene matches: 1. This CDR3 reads CASMTSGGDTGELFF. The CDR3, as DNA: TGTGCCAGCATGACTAGCGGGGGGGACACCGGGGAGCTGTTTTTT.

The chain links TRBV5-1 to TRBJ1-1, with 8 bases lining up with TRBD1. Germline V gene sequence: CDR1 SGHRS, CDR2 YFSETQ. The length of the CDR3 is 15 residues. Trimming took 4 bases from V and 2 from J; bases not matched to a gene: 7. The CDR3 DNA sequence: TGCGCCAGCAGCATACAACAGGGGGAAAACACTGAAGCTTTCTTT. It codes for CASSIQQGENTEAFF.

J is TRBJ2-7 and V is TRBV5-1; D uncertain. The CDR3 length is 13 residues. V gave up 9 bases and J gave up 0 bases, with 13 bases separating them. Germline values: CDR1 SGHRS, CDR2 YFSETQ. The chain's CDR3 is CATRSPSSYEQYF. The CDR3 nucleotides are TGCGCCACCCGTTCCCCCAGCTCCTACGAGCAGTACTTC.

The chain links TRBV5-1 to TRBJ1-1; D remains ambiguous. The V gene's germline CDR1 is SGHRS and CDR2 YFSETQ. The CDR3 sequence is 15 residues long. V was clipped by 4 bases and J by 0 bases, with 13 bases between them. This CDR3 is CASSPPTSLNTEAFF. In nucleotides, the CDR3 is TGCGCCAGCAGCCCCCCGACATCGTTGAACACTGAAGCTTTCTTT.

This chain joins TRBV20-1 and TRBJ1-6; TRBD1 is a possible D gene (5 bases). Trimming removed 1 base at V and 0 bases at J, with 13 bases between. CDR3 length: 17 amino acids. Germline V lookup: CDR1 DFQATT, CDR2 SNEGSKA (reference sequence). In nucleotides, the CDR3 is TGCAGTGCTAGAGGAGGATCAGGGAGCTCCTATAATTCACCCCTCCACTTT. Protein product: CSARGGSGSSYNSPLHF.

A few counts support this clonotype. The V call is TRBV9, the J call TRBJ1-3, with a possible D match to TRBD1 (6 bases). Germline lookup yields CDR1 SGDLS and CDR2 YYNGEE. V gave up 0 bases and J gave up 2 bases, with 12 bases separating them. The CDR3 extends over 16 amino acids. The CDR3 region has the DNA TGTGCCAGCAGCGTAGAGGGGGTTTTCACTGGAAACACCATATATTTT. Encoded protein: CASSVEGVFTGNTIYF.

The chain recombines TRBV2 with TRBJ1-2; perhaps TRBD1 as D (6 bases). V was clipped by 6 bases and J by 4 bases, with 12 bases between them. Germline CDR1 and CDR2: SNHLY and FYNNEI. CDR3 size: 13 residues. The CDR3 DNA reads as TGTGCCAGCAGGACAGGCGAAATCTATGGCTACACCTTC. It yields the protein CASRTGEIYGYTF.

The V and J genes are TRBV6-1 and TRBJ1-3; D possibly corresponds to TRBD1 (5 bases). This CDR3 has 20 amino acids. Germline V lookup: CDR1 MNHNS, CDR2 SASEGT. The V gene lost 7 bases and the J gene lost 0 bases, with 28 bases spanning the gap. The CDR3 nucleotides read TGTGCCAGCAACAAATTTTCGGGACGGATTTCCGACAGCTCTGGAAACACCATATATTTT. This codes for CASNKFSGRISDSSGNTIYF.

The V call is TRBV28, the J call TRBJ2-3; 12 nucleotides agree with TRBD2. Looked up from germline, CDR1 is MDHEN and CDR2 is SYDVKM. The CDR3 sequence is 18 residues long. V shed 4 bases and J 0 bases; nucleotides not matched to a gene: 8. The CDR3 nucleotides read TGTGCCAGCAGTTCGCCCGGACTAGCGGGGCTTAGCACAGATACGCAGTATTTT. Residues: CASSSPGLAGLSTDTQYF. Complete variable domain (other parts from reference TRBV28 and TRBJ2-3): DVKVTQSSRYLVKRTGEKVFLECVQDMDHENMFWYRQDPGLGLRLIYFSYDVKMKEKGDIPEGYSVSREKKERFSLILESASTNQTSMYLCASSSPGLAGLSTDTQYFGPGTRLTVL.

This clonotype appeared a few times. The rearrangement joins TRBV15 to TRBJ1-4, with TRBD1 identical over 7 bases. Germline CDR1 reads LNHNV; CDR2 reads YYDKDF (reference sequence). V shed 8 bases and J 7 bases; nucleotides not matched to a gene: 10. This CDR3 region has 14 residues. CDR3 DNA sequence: TGTGCCACCTCCAGGGGGGTTGAAGGTGAAAAACTGTTTTTT. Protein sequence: CATSRGVEGEKLFF.

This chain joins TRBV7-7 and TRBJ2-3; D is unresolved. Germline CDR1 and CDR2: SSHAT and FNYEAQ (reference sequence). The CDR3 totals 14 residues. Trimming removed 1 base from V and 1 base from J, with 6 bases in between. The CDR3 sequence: CASSLGYGTDTQYF. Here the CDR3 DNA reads TGTGCCAGCAGCTTAGGGTACGGCACAGATACGCAGTATTTT.

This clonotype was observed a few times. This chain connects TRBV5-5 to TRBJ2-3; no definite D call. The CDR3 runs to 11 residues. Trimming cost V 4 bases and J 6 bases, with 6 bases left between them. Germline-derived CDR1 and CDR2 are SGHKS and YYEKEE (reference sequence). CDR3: CASSPRDTQYF. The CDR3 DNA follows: TGTGCCAGCAGCCCACGGGATACGCAGTATTTT.

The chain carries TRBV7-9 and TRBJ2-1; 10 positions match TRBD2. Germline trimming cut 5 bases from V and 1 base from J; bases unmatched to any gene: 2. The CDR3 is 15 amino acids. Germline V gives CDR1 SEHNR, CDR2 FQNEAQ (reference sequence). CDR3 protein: CASSGGLASYNEQFF. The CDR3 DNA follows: TGTGCCAGCAGCGGGGGACTAGCGTCCTACAATGAGCAGTTCTTC.

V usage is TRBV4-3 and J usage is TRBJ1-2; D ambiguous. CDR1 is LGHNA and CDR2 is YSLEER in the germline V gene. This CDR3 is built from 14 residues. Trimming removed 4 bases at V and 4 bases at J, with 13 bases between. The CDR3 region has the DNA TGCGCCAGCAGCCCCGAGAGGGTTTTCTATGGCTACACCTTC. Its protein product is CASSPERVFYGYTF.

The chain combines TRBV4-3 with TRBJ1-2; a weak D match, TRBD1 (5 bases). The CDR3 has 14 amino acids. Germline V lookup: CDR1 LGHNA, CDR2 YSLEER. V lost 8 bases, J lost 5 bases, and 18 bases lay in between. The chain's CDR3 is CASGSSGTSYGYTF. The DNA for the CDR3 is TGCGCCAGCGGTTCCTCAGGGACTTCGTATGGCTACACCTTC.

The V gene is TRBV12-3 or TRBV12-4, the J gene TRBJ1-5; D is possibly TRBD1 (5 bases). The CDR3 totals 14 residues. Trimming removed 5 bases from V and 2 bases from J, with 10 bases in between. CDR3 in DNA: TGTGCCAGCAGTCCGCCGGGGGGCAATCAGCCCCAGCATTTT. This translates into CASSPPGGNQPQHF.

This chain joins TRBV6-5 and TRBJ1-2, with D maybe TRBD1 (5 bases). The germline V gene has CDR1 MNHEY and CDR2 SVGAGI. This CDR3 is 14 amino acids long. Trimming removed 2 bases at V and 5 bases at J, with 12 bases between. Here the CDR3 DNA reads TGTGCCAGCAGTTACGGTGCCAGGGCTTATGGCTACACCTTC. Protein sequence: CASSYGARAYGYTF.

CDR3 coding DNA: TGTGCCAGCAGCGTGTCAGGGGCCCGATTGGATGGCTACACCTTC. Amino acid sequence: CASSVSGARLDGYTF. The gene calls are TRBV9 and TRBJ1-2, with a tentative D call TRBD1 (6 bases). Between the trimmed V and J ends, which lost 2 bases and 6 bases, there was a span of 17 bases. This CDR3 is built from 15 residues. Germline CDR1 reads SGDLS; CDR2 reads YYNGEE.

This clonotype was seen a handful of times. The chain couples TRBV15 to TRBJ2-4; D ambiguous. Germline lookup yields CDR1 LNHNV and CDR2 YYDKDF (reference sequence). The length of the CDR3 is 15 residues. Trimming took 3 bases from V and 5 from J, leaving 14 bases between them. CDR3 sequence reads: CATSRAPDVENIQYF. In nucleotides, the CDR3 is TGTGCCACCAGCAGGGCCCCGGACGTCGAAAACATTCAGTACTTC. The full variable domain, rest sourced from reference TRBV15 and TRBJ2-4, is DAMVIQNPRYQVTQFGKPVTLSCSQTLNHNVMYWYQQKSSQAPKLLFHYYDKDFNNEADTPDNFQSRRPNTSFCFLDIRSPGLGDTAMYLCATSRAPDVENIQYFGAGTRLSVL.